The 4 T cell receptor beta chains below all came from one sample that was sequenced in a study of cytomegalovirus exposure and HLA in healthy donors. TCRdb's table, derived via immunoSEQ multiplex PCR, lists solely in-frame clones and lacks some. The sample carries around 120,000 clones, roughly 90% recorded once. What was sequenced was PBMCs. These receptor sequences come from a woman aged 18 to 35 in good health and CMV-seropositive.

V gene TRBV11-2 combines with J gene TRBJ2-3; 9 nucleotides match TRBD2. Losses at the gene ends were 5 bases for V and 14 bases for J; bases not matched to a gene: 8. The CDR3 sequence is 12 residues long. Germline CDR1 SGHAT, CDR2 FQNNGV. The CDR3 protein is CASSPTSGTRYF. The CDR3 nucleotides read TGTGCCAGCAGCCCGACTAGCGGTACAAGGTATTTT. The full variable domain, completed using reference TRBV11-2 and TRBJ2-3, is EAGVAQSPRYKIIEKRQSVAFWCNPISGHATLYWYQQILGQGPKLLIQFQNNGVVDDSQLPKDRFSAERLKGVDSTLKIQPAKLEDSAVYLCASSPTSGTRYFGPGTRLTVL.

V usage is TRBV18 and J usage is TRBJ2-1, with 12 bases that match TRBD2. Per germline, CDR1 KGHSH and CDR2 LQKENI. The ends lost 4 bases at V and 10 bases at J; junction bases unmatched: 17. The CDR3 has 18 residues. The CDR3, as DNA: TGTGCCAGCTCACATGGACTAGCGGGGAGTATACCTTCTACCGAGCAGTTCTTC. Amino acids: CASSHGLAGSIPSTEQFF.

The genes are TRBV9 and TRBJ2-3, with D perhaps TRBD2 (5 bases). V shed 1 base and J shed 0 bases, with 9 bases lying between them. Germline loops: CDR1 SGDLS, CDR2 YYNGEE. The CDR3 covers 15 residues. The CDR3 region is CASSVFGISTDTQYF. CDR3 DNA: TGTGCCAGCAGCGTATTCGGGATTAGCACAGATACGCAGTATTTT. The whole variable domain, remainder taken from reference TRBV9 and TRBJ2-3, is DSGVTQTPKHLITATGQRVTLRCSPRSGDLSVYWYQQSLDQGLQFLIQYYNGEERAKGNILERFSAQQFPDLHSELNLSSLELGDSALYFCASSVFGISTDTQYFGPGTRLTVL.

The rearrangement joins TRBV15 to TRBJ2-3, with TRBD2 matching over 8 bases. The CDR3 length is 13 residues. Per the germline V gene, CDR1 is LNHNV and CDR2 is YYDKDF (reference sequence). V was clipped by 2 bases and J by 14 bases; unmatched bases: 9. CDR3 region: CATSRTPGLGVYF. For the CDR3, the DNA is TGTGCCACCAGCAGAACCCCGGGACTAGGGGTGTATTTT.